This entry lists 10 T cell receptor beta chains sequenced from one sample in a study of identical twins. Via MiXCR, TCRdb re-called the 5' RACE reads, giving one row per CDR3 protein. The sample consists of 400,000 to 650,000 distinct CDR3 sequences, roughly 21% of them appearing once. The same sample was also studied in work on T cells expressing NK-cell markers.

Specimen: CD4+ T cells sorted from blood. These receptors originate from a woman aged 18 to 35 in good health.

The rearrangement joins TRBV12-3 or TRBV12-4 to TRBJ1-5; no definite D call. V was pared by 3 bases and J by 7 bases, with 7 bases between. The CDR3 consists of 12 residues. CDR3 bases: TGTGCCAGCAGTTTTAGTGGCCAGCCCCAGCATTTT. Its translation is CASSFSGQPQHF.

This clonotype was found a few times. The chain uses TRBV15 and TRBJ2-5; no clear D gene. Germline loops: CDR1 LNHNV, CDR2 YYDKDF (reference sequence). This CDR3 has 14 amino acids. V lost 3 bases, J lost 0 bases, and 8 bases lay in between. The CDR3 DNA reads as TGTGCCACCAGCAGGTCACTATACCAAGAGACCCAGTACTTC. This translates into CATSRSLYQETQYF.

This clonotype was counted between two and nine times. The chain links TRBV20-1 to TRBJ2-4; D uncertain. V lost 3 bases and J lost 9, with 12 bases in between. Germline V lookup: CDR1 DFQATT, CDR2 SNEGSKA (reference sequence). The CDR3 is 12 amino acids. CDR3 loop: CSARSPPGIQYF. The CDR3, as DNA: TGCAGTGCTAGGAGCCCCCCAGGCATTCAGTACTTC.

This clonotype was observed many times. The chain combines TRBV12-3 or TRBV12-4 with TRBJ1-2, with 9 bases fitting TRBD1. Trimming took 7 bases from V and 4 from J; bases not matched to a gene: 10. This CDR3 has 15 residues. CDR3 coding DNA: TGTGCCAGCACCCCTCGGGACAGGGCCTCCTATGGCTACACCTTC. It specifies CASTPRDRASYGYTF.

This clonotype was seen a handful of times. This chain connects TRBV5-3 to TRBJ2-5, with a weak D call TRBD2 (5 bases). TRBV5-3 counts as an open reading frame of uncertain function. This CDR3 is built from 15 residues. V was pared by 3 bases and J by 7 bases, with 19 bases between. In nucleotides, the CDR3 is TGTGCCAGAAGCTCTAAGCGGACGGTCCCCACGACCCAGTACTTC. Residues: CARSSKRTVPTTQYF.

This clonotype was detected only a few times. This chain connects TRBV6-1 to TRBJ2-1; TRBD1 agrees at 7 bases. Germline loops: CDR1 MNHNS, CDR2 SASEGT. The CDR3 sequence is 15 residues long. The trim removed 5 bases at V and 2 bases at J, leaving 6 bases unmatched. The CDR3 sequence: CASSHTGDTYNEQFF. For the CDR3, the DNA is TGTGCCAGCAGTCATACAGGGGATACCTACAATGAGCAGTTCTTC.

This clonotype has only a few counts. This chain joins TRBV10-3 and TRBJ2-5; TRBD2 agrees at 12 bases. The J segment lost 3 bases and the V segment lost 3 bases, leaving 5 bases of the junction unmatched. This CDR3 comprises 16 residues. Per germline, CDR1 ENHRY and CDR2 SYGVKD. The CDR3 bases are TGTGCCATCAGTGACCCTAGCGGGGGGGCCAAAGAGACCCAGTACTTC. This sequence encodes CAISDPSGGAKETQYF.

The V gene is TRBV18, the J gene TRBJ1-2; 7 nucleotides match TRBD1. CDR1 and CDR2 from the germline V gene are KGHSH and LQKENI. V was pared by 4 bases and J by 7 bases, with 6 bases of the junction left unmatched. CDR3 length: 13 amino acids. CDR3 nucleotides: TGTGCCAGCTCACTGAGGGGGCTAAGTGGCTACACCTTC. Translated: CASSLRGLSGYTF.

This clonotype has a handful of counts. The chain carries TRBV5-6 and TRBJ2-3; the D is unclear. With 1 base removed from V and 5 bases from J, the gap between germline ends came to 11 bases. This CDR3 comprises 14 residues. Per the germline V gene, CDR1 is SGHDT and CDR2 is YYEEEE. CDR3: CASSLLKLLDTQYF. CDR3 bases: TGTGCCAGCAGCTTGCTAAAGCTCCTAGATACGCAGTATTTT. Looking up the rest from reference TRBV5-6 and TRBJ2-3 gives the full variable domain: DAGVTQSPTHLIKTRGQQVTLRCSPKSGHDTVSWYQQALGQGPQFIFQYYEEEERQRGNFPDRFSGHQFPNYSSELNVNALLLGDSALYLCASSLLKLLDTQYFGPGTRLTVL.

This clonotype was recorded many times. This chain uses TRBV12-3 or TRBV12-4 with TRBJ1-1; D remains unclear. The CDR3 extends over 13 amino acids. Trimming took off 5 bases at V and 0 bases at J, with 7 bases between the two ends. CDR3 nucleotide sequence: TGTGCCAGCAGTCTGGATATGAACACTGAAGCTTTCTTT. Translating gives CASSLDMNTEAFF.